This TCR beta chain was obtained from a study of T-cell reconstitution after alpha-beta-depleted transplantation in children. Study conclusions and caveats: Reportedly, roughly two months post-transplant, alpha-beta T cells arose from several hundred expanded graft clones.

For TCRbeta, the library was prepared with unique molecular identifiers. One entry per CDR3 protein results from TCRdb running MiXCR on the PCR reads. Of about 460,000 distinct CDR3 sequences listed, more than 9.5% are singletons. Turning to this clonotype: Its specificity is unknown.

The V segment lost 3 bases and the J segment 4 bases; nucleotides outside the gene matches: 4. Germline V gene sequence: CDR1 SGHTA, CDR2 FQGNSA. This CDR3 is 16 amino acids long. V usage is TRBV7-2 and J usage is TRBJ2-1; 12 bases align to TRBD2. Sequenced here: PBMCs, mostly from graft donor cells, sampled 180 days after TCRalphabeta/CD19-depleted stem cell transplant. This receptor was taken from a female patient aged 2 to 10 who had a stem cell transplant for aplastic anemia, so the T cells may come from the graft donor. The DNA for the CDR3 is TGTGCCAGCAGCTTTGAAGGACTAGCGGGATACAATGAGCAGTTCTTC. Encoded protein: CASSFEGLAGYNEQFF.